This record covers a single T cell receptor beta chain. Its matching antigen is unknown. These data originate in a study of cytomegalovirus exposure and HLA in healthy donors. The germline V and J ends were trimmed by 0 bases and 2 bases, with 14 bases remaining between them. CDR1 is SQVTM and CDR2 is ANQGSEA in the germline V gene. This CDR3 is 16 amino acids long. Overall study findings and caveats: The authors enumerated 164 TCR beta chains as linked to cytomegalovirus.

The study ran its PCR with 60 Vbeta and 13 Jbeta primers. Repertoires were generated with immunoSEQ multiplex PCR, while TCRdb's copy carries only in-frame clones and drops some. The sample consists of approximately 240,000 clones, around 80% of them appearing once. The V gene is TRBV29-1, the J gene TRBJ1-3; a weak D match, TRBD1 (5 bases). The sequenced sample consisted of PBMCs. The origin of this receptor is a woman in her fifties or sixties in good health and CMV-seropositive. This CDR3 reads CSVEDRGGTAGNTIYF. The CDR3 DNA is TGCAGCGTTGAAGATCGGGGGGGTACAGCTGGAAACACCATATATTTT.